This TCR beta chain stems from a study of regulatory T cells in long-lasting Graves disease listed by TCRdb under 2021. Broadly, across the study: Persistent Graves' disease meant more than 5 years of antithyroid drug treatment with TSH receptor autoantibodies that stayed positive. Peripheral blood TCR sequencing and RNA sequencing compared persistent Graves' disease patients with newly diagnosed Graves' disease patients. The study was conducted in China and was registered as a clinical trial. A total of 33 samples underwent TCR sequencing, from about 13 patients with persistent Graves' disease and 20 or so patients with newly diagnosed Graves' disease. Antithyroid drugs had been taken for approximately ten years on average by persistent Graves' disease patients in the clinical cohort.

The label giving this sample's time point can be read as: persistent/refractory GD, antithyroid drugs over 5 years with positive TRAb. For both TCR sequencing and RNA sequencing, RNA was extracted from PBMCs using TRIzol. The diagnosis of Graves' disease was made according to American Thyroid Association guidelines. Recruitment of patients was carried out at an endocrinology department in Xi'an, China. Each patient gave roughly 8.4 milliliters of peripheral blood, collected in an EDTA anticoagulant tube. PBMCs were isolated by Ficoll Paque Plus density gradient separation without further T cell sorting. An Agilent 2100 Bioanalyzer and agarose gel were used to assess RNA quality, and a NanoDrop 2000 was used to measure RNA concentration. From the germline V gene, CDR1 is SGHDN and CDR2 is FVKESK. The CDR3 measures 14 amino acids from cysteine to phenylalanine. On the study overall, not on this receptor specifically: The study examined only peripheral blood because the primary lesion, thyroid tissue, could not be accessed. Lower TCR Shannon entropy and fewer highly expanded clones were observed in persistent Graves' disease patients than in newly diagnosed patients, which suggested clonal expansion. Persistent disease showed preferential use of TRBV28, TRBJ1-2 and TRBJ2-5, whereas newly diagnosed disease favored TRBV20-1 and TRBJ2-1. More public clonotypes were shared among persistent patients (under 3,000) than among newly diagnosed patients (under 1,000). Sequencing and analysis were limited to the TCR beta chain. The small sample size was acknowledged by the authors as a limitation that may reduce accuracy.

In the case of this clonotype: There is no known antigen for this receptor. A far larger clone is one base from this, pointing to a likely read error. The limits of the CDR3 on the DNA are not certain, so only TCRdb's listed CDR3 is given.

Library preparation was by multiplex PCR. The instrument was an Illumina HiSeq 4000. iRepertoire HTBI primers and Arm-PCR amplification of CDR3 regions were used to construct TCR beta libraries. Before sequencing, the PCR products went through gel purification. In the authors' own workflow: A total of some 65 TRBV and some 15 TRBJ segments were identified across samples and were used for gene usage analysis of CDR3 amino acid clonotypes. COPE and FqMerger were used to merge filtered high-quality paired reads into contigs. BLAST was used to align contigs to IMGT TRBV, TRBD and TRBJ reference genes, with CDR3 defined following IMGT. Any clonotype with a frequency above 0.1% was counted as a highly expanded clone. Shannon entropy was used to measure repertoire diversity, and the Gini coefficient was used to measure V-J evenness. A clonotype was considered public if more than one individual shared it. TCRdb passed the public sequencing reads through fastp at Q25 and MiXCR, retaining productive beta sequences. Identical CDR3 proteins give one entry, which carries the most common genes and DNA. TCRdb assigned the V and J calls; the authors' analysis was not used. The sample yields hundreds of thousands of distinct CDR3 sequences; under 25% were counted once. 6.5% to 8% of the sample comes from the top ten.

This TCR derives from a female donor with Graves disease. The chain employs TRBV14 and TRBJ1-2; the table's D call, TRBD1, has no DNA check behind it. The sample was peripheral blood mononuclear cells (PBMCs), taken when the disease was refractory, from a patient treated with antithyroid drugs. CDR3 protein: CASILAGAGYGYTF.